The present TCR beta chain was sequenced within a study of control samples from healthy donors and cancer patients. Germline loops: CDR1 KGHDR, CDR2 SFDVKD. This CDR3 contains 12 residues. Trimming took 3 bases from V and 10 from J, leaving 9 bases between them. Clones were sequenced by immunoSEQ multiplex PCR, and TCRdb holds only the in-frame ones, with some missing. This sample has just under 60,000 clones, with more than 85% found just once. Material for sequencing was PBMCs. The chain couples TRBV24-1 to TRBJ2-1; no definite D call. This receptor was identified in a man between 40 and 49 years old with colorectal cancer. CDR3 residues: CATSDPLREQFF. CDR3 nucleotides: TGTGCCACCAGTGATCCCTTACGAGAGCAGTTCTTC.